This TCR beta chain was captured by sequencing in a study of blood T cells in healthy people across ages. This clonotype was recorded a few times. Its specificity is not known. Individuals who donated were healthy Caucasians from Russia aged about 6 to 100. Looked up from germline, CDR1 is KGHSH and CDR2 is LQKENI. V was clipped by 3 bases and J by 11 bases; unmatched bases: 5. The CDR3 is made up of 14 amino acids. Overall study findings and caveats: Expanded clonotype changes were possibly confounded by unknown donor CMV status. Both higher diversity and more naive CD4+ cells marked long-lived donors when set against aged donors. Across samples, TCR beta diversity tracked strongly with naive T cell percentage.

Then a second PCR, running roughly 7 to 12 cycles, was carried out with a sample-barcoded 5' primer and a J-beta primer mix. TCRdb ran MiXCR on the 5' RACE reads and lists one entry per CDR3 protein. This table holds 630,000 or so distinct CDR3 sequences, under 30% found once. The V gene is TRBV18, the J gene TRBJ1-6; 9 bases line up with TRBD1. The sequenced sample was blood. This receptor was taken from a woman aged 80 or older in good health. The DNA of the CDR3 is TGTGCCAGCTCACCGAACACAGGGGGCCCACCCCTCCACTTT. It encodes CASSPNTGGPPLHF.